This TCR beta chain is from a study of cytomegalovirus exposure and HLA in healthy donors. General study findings and limits: Most TCR sequences were uncommon, yet certain public TCRs appeared in many donors. Under in vitro conditions, three CMV-associated chains were confirmed as specific for CMV antigens.

PCR amplification relied on 60 Vbeta primers (plus 13 Jbeta primers). Produced via immunoSEQ multiplex PCR; TCRdb's table is partial and in-frame only. This table has roughly 150,000 clones, approximately 80% appearing once. As concerns this clone: Its antigen is currently unknown. At one end the junction does not follow the germline gene, possibly because of a read error.

Healthy bone marrow donors formed the donor group. Germline-derived CDR1 and CDR2 are LNHDA and SQIVND (reference sequence). The CDR3 covers 15 residues. The chain is built from TRBV19 and TRBJ2-1; D call uncertain. The specimen sequenced was PBMCs. This TCR derives from a woman in her late teens or twenties in good health and CMV-seronegative. Here the CDR3 DNA reads TGTGCCAGTAGTGTAGACTGGAGCTCCTACAATGAGCAGTTCTTC. This gives the protein CASSVDWSSYNEQFF.